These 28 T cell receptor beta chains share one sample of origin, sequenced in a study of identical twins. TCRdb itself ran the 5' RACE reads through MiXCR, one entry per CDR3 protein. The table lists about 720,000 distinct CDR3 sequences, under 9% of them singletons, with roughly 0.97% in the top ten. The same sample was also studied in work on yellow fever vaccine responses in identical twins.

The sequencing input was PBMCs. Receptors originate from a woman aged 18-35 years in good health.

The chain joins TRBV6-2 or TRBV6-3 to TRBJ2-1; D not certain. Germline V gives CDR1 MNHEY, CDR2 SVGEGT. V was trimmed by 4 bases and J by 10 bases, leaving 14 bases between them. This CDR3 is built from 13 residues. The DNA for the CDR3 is TGTGCCAGCAGTTCTAGTCGAGGAAGCGAGCAGTTCTTC. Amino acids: CASSSSRGSEQFF.

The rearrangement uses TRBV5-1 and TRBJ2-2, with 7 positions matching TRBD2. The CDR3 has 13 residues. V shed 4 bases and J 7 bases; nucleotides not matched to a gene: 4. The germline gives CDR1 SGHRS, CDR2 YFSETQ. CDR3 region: CASSRGSGGELFF. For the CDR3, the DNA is TGCGCCAGCAGCCGCGGGAGTGGCGGGGAGCTGTTTTTT.

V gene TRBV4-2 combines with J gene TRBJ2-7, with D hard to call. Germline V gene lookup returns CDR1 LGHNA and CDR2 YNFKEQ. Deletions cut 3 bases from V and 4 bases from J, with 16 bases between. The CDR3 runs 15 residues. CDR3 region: CASSQELRSIYEQYF. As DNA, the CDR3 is TGTGCCAGCAGCCAGGAGCTCCGATCAATTTACGAGCAGTACTTC.

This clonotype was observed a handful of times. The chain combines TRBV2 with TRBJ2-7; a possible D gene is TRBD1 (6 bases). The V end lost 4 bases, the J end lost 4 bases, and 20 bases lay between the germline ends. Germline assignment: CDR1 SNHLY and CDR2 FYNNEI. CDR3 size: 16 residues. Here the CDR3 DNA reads TGTGCCAGCAGTGGCCGCAGGGGATCGGGGTGGTACGAGCAGTACTTC. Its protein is CASSGRRGSGWYEQYF.

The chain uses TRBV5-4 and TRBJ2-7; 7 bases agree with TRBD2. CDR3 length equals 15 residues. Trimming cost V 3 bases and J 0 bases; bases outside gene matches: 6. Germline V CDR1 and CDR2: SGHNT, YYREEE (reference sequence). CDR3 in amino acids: CASSSPTSISYEQYF. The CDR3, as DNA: TGTGCCAGCAGCTCGCCGACTAGCATCTCCTACGAGCAGTACTTC.

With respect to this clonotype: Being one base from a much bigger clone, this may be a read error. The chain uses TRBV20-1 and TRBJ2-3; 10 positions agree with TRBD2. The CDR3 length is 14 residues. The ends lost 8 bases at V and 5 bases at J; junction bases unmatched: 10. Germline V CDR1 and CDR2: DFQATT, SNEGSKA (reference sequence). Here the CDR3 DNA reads TGCAGTTTTCTAGCGGGAGAGGGGGAAGATACGCAGTATTTT. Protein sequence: CSFLAGEGEDTQYF.

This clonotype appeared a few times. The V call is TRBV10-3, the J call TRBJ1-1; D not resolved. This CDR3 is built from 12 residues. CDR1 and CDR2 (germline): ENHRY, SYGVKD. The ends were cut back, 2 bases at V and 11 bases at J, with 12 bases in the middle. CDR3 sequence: CAISEKGSGAFF. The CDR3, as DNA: TGTGCCATCAGTGAGAAGGGATCCGGGGCTTTCTTT.

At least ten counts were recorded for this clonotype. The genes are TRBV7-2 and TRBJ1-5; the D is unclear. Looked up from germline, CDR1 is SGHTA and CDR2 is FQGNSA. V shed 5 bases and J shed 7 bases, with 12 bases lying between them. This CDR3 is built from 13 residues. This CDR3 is CASSAQREQPQHF. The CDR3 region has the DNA TGTGCCAGCAGCGCCCAACGGGAACAGCCCCAGCATTTT.

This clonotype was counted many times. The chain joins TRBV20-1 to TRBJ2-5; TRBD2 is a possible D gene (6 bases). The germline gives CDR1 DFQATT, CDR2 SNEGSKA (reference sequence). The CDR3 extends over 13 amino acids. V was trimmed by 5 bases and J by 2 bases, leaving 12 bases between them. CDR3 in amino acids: CSAEGLGQETQYF. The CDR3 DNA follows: TGCAGTGCTGAGGGACTGGGACAAGAGACCCAGTACTTC.

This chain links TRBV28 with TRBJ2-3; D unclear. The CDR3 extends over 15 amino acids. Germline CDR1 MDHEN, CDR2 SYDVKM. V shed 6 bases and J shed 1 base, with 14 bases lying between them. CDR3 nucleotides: TGTGCCAGCAGACATCGGCTTGGGGGCACAGATACGCAGTATTTT. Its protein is CASRHRLGGTDTQYF.

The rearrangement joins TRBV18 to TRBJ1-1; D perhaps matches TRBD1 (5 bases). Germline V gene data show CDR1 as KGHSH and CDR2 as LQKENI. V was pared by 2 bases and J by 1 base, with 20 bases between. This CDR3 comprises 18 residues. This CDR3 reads CASSPSPLTAHPNTEAFF. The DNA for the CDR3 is TGTGCCAGCTCACCATCACCGCTGACAGCGCACCCGAACACTGAAGCTTTCTTT.

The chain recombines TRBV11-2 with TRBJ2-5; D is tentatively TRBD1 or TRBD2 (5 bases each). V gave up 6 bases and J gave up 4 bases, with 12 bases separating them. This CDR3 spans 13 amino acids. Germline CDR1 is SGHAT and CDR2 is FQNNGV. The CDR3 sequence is CASSYTGTETQYF. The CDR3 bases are TGTGCCAGCAGTTATACTGGGACAGAGACCCAGTACTTC.

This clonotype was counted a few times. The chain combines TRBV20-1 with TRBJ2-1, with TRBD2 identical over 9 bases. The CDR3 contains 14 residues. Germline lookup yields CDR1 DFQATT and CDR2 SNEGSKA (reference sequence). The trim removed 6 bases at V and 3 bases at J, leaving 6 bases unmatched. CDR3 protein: CSAPGTSNYNEQFF. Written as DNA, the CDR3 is TGCAGTGCACCCGGGACTAGCAACTACAATGAGCAGTTCTTC.

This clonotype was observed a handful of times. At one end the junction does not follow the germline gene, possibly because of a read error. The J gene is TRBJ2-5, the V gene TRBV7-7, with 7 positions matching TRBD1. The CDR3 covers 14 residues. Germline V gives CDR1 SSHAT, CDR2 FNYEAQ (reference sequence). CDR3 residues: CASSSTGHQETQYF. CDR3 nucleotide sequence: TGTGCTAGCAGCTCGACAGGGCACCAAGAGACCCAGTACTTC.

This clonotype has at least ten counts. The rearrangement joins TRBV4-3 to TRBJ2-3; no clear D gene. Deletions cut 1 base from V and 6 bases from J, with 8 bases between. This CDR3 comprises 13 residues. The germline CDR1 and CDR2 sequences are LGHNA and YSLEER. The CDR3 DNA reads TGCGCCAGCAGCCAAGGGAGTGGGGATACGCAGTATTTT. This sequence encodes CASSQGSGDTQYF.

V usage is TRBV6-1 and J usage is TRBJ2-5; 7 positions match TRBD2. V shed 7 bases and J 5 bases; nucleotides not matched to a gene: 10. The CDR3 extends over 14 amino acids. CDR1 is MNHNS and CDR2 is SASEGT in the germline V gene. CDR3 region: CASNLGGSRETQYF. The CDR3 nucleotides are TGTGCCAGCAATCTTGGCGGGAGTCGGGAGACCCAGTACTTC.

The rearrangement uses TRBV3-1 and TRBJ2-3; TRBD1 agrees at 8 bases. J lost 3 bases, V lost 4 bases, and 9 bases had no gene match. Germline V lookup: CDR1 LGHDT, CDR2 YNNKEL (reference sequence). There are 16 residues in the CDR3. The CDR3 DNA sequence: TGTGCCAGCAGCCGAAGACAGGGGTCGTGGACAGATACGCAGTATTTT. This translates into CASSRRQGSWTDTQYF.

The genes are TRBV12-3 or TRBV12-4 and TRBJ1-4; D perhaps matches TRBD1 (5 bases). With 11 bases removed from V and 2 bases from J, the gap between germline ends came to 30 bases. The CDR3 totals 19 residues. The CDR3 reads CALSLAVGTQTLTNEKLFF. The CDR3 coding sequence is TGTGCCCTCAGTTTAGCGGTGGGGACCCAAACACTGACTAATGAAAAACTGTTTTTT.

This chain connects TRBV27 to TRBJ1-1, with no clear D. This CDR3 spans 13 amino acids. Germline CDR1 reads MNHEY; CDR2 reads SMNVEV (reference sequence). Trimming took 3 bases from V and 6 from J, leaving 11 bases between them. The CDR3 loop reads CASSFSGEAEAFF. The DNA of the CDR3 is TGTGCCAGCAGTTTCTCCGGGGAGGCTGAAGCTTTCTTT.

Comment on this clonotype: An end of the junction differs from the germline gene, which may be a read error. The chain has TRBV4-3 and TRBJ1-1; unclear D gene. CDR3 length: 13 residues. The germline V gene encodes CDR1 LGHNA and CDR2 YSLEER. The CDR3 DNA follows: TGCGCCAGCGGCCAAGGACTTGGGACTGAAGCTTTCTTT. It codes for CASGQGLGTEAFF.

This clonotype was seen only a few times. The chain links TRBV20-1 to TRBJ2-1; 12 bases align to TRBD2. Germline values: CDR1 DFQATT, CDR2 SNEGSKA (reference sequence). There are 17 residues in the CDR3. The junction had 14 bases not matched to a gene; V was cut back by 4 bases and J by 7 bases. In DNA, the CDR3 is TGCAGTGCTACTAGCGGGAGGGTATCTCTTAGGGCTAATGAGCAGTTCTTC. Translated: CSATSGRVSLRANEQFF.

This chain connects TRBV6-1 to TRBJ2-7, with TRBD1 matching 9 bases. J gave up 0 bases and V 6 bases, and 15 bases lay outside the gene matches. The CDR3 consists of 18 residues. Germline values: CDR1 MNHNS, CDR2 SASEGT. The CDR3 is CASSPVPGQGLSSYEQYF. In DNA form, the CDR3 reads TGTGCCAGCAGCCCTGTCCCGGGACAGGGATTAAGCTCCTACGAGCAGTACTTC.

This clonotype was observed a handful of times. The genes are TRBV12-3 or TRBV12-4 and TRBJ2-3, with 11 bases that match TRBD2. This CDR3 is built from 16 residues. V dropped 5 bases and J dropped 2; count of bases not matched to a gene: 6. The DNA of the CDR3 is TGTGCCAGCAGTCTCCGACTAGCGGGGCACACAGATACGCAGTATTTT. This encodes CASSLRLAGHTDTQYF.

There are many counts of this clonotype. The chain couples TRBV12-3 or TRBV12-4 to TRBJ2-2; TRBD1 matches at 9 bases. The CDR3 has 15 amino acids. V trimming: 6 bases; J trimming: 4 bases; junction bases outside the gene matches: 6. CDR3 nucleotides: TGTGCCAGCAGGAGAGGGACAGGGTTCACCGGGGAGCTGTTTTTT. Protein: CASRRGTGFTGELFF.

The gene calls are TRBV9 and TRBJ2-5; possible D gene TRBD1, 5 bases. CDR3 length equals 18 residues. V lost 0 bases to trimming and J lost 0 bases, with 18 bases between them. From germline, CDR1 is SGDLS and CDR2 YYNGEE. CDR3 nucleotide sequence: TGTGCCAGCAGCGTAGTTTGGTCGGGCAGCAGGGACCAAGAGACCCAGTACTTC. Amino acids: CASSVVWSGSRDQETQYF. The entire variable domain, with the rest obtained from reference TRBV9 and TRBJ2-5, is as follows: DSGVTQTPKHLITATGQRVTLRCSPRSGDLSVYWYQQSLDQGLQFLIQYYNGEERAKGNILERFSAQQFPDLHSELNLSSLELGDSALYFCASSVVWSGSRDQETQYFGPGTRLLVL.

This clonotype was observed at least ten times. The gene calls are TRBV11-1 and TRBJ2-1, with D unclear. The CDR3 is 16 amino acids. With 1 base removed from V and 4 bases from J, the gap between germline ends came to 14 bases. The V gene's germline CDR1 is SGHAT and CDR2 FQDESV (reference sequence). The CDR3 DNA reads TGTGCCAGCAGCTTAGTGAGAGCCCCAGTATACAATGAGCAGTTCTTC. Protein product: CASSLVRAPVYNEQFF.

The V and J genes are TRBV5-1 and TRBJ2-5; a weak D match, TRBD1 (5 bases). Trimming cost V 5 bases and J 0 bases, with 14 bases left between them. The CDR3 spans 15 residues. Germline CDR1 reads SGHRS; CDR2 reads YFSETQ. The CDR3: CASRQGGRYQETQYF. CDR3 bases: TGCGCCAGCAGGCAGGGTGGGCGGTACCAAGAGACCCAGTACTTC.

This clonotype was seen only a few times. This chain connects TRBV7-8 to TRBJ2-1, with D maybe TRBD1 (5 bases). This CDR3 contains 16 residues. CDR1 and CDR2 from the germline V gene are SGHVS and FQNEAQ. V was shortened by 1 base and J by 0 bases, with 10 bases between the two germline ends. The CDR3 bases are TGTGCCAGCAGCTTAGGGGTCGACAGCTCCTACAATGAGCAGTTCTTC. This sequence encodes CASSLGVDSSYNEQFF. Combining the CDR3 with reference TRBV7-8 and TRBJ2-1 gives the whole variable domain GAGVSQSPRYKVAKRGQDVALRCDPISGHVSLFWYQQALGQGPEFLTYFQNEAQLDKSGLPSDRFFAERPEGSVSTLKIQRTQQEDSAVYLCASSLGVDSSYNEQFFGPGTRLTVL.